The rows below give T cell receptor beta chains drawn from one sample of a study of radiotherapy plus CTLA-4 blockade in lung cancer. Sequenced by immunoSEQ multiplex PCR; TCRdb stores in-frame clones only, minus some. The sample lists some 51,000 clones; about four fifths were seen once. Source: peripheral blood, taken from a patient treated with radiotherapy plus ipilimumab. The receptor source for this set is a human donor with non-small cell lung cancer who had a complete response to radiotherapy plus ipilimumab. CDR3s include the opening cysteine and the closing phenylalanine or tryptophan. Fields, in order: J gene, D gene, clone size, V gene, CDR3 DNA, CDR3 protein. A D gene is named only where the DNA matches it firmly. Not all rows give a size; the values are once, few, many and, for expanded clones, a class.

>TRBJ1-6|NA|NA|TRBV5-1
TGCGCCAGCAGCTTTAGTTATAATTCACCCCTCCACTTT
CASSFSYNSPLHF
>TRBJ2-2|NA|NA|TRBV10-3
TGTGCCATCAGTGAGTTCTCCGGGGAGCTGTTTTTT
CAISEFSGELFF
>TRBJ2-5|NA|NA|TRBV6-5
TGTGCCAGCAGTTACACTACAGGGATGGAGACCCAGTACTTC
CASSYTTGMETQYF
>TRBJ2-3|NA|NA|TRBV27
TGTGCCAGCAAACGAAGCGGGAGCACAGATACGCAGTATTTT
CASKRSGSTDTQYF
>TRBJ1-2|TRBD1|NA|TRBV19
TGTGCCAGTAGTATGATCGCTGGCAGGGGGTCTCTCTATGGCTACACCTTC
CASSMIAGRGSLYGYTF
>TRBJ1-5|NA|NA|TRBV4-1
TGCGCCAGCAGCCAAGAGGCGGGGGGGCAGAGCAATAGCAATCAGCCCCAGCATTTT
CASSQEAGGQSNSNQPQHF
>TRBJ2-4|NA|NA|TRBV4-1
TGCGCCAGCAGCCAACTAGCGCTCCTAGCCAAAAACATTCAGTACTTC
CASSQLALLAKNIQYF
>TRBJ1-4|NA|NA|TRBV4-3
TGCGCCAGCAGCCAAGAACAAGGGAGGGTCGGTGAAAAACTGTTTTTT
CASSQEQGRVGEKLFF
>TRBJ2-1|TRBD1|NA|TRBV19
TGTGCCAGTAACCCGGGACAGGAGAATGAGCAGTTCTTC
CASNPGQENEQFF
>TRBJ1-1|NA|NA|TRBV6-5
TGTGCCAGCAGTTCCCGAGGAGTGAACACTGAAGCTTTCTTT
CASSSRGVNTEAFF
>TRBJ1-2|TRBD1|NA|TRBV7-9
TGTGCCAGCCTCCCCCCCACCGGGACAGGCTATGGCTACACCTTC
CASLPPTGTGYGYTF
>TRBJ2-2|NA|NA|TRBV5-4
TGTGCCAGCAGCCGGGACATTCCGAACACCGGGGAGCTGTTTTTT
CASSRDIPNTGELFF
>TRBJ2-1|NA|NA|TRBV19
TGTGCCAGTACCCGGCCGGGGTACAATGAGCAGTTCTTC
CASTRPGYNEQFF
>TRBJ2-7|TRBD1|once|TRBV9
TGTGCCAGCAGCGACGGAGGGACAGGGCCTCTCTACGAGCAGTACTTC
CASSDGGTGPLYEQYF
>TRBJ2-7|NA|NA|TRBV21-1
TGTGCCAGCAGCAAATGGGCTACAAGCTCCTACGAGCAGTACTTC
CASSKWATSSYEQYF
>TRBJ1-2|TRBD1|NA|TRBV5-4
TGTGCCAGCAGCTTGCGTCGGGACAGGATGTATGGCTACACCTTC
CASSLRRDRMYGYTF
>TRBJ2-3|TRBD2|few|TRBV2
TGTGCCAGCAGTGAGGGGCGGGGGACAGATACGCAGTATTTT
CASSEGRGTDTQYF
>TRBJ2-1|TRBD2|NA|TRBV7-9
TGTGCCAGCAGCTTCGGGGGAATATGGACTAGCGTTACCTACAATGAGCAGTTCTTC
CASSFGGIWTSVTYNEQFF
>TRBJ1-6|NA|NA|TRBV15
TGTGCCACCAGCAGAGACGTTGGGCTAAACAGTCGATCGGCCCTCCACTTT
CATSRDVGLNSRSALHF
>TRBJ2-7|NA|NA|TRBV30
TGTGCCTGGAGCCCGCTGGGGCTCTCCGAGCAGTACTTC
CAWSPLGLSEQYF
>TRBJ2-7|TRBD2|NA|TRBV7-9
TGTGCCAGCAGCCCCCCGGGGGGGCTGGAGCAGTACTTC
CASSPPGGLEQYF
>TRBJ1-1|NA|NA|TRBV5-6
TGTGCCAGCAGCCGCCCCCCCGGGGTTGACACTGAAGCTTTCTTT
CASSRPPGVDTEAFF
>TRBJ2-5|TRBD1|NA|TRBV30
TGTGCCTGGAGTGCCACAGGGGACATCGTCCGAGAGACCCAGTACTTC
CAWSATGDIVRETQYF
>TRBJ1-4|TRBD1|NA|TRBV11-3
TGTGCCAGCAGCGTTAGACAGGGAACTAATGAAAAACTGTTTTTT
CASSVRQGTNEKLFF
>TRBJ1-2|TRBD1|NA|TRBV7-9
TGTGCCAGCAGCGGGGACAGGAACTATGGCTACACCTTC
CASSGDRNYGYTF
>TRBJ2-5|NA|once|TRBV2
TGTGCCAGCAGTGAAGTGGCTGGAGAGACCCAGTACTTC
CASSEVAGETQYF
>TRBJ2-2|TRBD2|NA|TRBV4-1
TGCGCCAGCAGCCAAGATAGGCGCGGGAGTTTTCCCGGGGAGCTGTTTTTT
CASSQDRRGSFPGELFF
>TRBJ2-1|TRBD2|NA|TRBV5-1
TGCGCCAGCAGCTTGGAGCGGGACTTTAGCTCCTACAATGAGCAGTTCTTC
CASSLERDFSSYNEQFF
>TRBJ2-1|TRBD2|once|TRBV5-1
TGCGCCAGCAGCTTGCCCAGCGGGGGGAGGGGCAATGAGCAGTTCTTC
CASSLPSGGRGNEQFF
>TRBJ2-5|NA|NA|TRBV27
TGTGCCAGCAGGAGCGGTGAAAAAGAGACCCAGTACTTC
CASRSGEKETQYF
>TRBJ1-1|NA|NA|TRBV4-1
TGCGCCAGCAGCCACCCCCGCGGGCCGAACACTGAAGCTTTCTTT
CASSHPRGPNTEAFF
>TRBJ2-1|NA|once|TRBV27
TGTGCCAGCAGTTCACGGGAGAGCTCCTACAATGAGCAGTTCTTC
CASSSRESSYNEQFF
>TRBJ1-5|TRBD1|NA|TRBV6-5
TGTGCCAGCAGACCTGGGACAGTTTTCAATCAGCCCCAGCATTTT
CASRPGTVFNQPQHF
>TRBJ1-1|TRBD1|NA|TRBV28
TGTGCCAGCAGTTTGATCAGTTCAGGGGGCGGCACTGAAGCTTTCTTT
CASSLISSGGGTEAFF
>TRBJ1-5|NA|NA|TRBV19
TGTGCCAGTAGTATAGCCAGGGGTAGCAATCAGCCCCAGCATTTT
CASSIARGSNQPQHF
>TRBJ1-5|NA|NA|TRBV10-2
TGCGCCAGCAATAACGGAGGCACGGGGCAGCCCCAGCATTTT
CASNNGGTGQPQHF
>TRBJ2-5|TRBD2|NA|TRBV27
TGTGCCAGCGCGGCGGGAGGGCGGGCAGAGACCCAGTACTTC
CASAAGGRAETQYF
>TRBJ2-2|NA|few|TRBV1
TGCACCAGCAGCCACCGAGACAGAGACTACACCGGGGAGCTGTTTTTT
CTSSHRDRDYTGELFF
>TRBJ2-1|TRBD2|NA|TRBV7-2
TGTGCCAGCAGCTTACAGGCGACTAGCGGGAGAAATGAGCAGTTCTTC
CASSLQATSGRNEQFF
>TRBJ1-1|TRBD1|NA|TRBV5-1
TGCGCCAGCAGCTTGGCACAGGGGGGGAACACTGAAGCTTTCTTT
CASSLAQGGNTEAFF
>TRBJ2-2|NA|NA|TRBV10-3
TGTGCCACCTACAACACCGGGGAGCTGTTTTTT
CATYNTGELFF
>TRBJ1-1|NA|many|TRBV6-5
TGTGCCAGCAGTTACTCGGGGGGTACTGAAGCTTTCTTT
CASSYSGGTEAFF
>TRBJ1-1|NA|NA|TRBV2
TGTGCCAGCAGTAAATCAGGGGCTATGAACACTGAAGCTTTCTTT
CASSKSGAMNTEAFF
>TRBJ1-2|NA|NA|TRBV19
TGTGCCAGTAGTATATCCACATACAGGGAAGGCTATGGCTACACCTTC
CASSISTYREGYGYTF
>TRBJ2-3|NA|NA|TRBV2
TGTGCCAGCAGTGAATTGGGGCAGGGGCGAGGAGATACGCAGTATTTT
CASSELGQGRGDTQYF
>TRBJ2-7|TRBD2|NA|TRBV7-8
TGTGCCAGCAGCCCGGGACTAGCGGGGGGCCCCTACGAGCAGTACTTC
CASSPGLAGGPYEQYF
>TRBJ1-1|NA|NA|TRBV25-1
TGTGCCAGCAGTGACAATCTAATGAACACTGAAGCTTTCTTT
CASSDNLMNTEAFF
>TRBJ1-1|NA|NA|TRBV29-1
TGCAGCGGAGAACAGGAGCCTGTCATGAACACTGAAGCTTTCTTT
CSGEQEPVMNTEAFF
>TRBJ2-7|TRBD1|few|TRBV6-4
TGTGCCACCCACCTGTCGGGACAGCGCTACGAGCAGTACTTC
CATHLSGQRYEQYF
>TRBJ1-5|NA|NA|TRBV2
TGTGCCAGCAGTGAACAGGGCTTAAAGCCCCAGCATTTT
CASSEQGLKPQHF